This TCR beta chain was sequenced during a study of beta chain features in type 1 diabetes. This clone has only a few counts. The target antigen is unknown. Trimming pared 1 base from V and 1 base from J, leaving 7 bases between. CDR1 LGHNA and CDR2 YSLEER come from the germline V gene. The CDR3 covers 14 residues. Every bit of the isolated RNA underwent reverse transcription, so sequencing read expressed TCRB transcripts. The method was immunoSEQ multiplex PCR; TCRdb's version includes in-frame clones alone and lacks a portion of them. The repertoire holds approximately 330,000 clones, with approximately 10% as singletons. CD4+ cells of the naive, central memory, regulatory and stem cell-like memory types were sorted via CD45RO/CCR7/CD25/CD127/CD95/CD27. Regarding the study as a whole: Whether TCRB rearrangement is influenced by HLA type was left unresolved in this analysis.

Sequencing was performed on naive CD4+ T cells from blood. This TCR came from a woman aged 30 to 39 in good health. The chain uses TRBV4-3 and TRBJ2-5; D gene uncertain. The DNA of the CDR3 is TGCGCCAGCAGCCAAGTGGGCAGCCAAGAGACCCAGTACTTC. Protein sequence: CASSQVGSQETQYF.